This TCR beta chain emerged from a study of T cell responses to AZD1222 COVID-19 vaccine. Study summary: Second doses that came at about 4 or about 12 weeks were put together.

Study observations and caveats: The donor cohort was predominantly white British with a female majority, and clonal diversity may have been underestimated. Two AZD1222 administrations were followed by greater Spike-specific TCR breadth and depth. Nearly half of spike-specific TCRs reportedly target unmutated variant regions.

This clone was seen once. Antigen specificity is unknown. TCRdb's copy holds only in-frame clones and misses some; the assay was immunoSEQ multiplex PCR. Of about 140,000 clones listed, roughly 90% are singletons. V shed 3 bases, J shed 8 bases, and the junction held 16 bases outside the gene matches. There are 17 residues in the CDR3. The germline CDR1 and CDR2 sequences are SGHTA and FQGNSA. V and J are TRBV7-2 and TRBJ2-1, with 7 positions matching TRBD1. Material: peripheral blood, obtained on day 0 of AZD1222 vaccination. The source is an adult in good health. Written as DNA, the CDR3 is TGTGCCAGCAGCTTGGGTATAAGGGGGCCGAAGGGGGATGAGCAGTTCTTC. This gives the protein CASSLGIRGPKGDEQFF. Full variable domain (remainder filled in from reference TRBV7-2 and TRBJ2-1): GAGVSQSPSNKVTEKGKDVELRCDPISGHTALYWYRQSLGQGLEFLIYFQGNSAPDKSGLPSDRFSAERTGGSVSTLTIQRTQQEDSAVYLCASSLGIRGPKGDEQFFGPGTRLTVL.